The T cell receptor (beta chain) under discussion was sequenced for a study of T-cell reconstitution after alpha-beta-depleted transplantation in children. Unique molecular identifiers were incorporated during preparation of the TCRbeta library. TCRdb reprocessed the PCR reads via MiXCR and lists one record per CDR3 protein. The sample shows around 490,000 distinct CDR3 sequences, over 9.5% of them seen only once. Germline assignment: CDR1 ENHRY and CDR2 SYGVKD. This CDR3 contains 16 residues. A remark on this clonotype: The junction departs from germline at one end; a sequencing error may be responsible.

Sample: PBMCs, mostly from graft donor cells, taken 180 days after TCRalphabeta/CD19-depleted stem cell transplant. The rearrangement joins TRBV10-3 to TRBJ1-2; 7 nucleotides agree with TRBD1. The sequence was collected from a female patient aged 2 to 10 who had a stem cell transplant for aplastic anemia, so the T cells may come from the graft donor. CDR3 coding DNA: TGTGCCATCAGTGAGTCCCGACAGGGCATTCTCTATAGCTACACCTTC. It is translated as CAISESRQGILYSYTF.